This T cell receptor (beta chain) stems from a study of blood T cell repertoires in COVID-19. Methods used by the authors: Researchers report that nucleated cell counts were estimated from reference gene primer amplification. Generated by immunoSEQ multiplex PCR, the TCRdb table keeps only in-frame clones and is missing some. Clonal size and the V and J genes are those of that table, whereas D and trimming came from the DNA. The data hold 350,000 to 400,000 clones, with approximately 90% observed a single time. The CDR3 has 12 amino acids. In germline, CDR1 is GTSNPN, CDR2 SVGIG (reference sequence). V lost 1 base and J lost 6, with 6 bases in between. Living in about 25 US areas, the participants were between roughly 18 and 90 years of age. Two negative PCRs, clearance, or symptom resolution had been documented for recovered Cohort 3 donors.

The receptor's source is a woman aged 18-30 years who had recovered from COVID-19. The V and J genes are TRBV30 and TRBJ2-2; D gene unclear. The material sequenced was PBMCs or T cells enriched from blood (not recorded which). The CDR3 loop is CAWSGAAGELFF. The CDR3 nucleotides are TGTGCCTGGAGTGGGGCCGCCGGGGAGCTGTTTTTT.